A single sample gave rise to the 25 T cell receptor beta chains below, sequenced in a study of regulatory T cells in long-lasting Graves disease. Documented time point: newly diagnosed GD, antithyroid drugs for less than 3 months. PBMC-extracted RNA yielded the TCR library. To make TCR beta libraries, researchers used iRepertoire HTBI primers and Arm-PCR of CDR3 regions. TCRdb used MiXCR to reprocess the multiplex PCR reads, holding one entry per CDR3 protein. The sample contains fewer than 400,000 distinct CDR3 sequences, 18% of which appear only once. Sequencing used peripheral blood mononuclear cells (PBMCs), obtained at new diagnosis, from a patient treated with antithyroid drugs. The receptors here all came from a female donor with Graves disease.

This clonotype has at least ten counts. This sequence joins TRBV3-1 and TRBJ2-5; D remains unclear. This CDR3 spans 13 amino acids. From germline, CDR1 is LGHDT and CDR2 YNNKEL (reference sequence). The V gene lost 1 base and the J gene lost 5 bases, with 8 bases spanning the gap. The CDR3: CASSQGGRETQYF. In DNA, the CDR3 is TGTGCCAGCAGCCAAGGAGGAAGGGAGACCCAGTACTTC.

This clonotype showed up many times. The V and J genes are TRBV10-2 and TRBJ2-7; 8 bases fit TRBD2. V was clipped by 6 bases and J by 6 bases; unmatched bases: 7. The germline V gene encodes CDR1 WSHSY and CDR2 SAAADI. CDR3 length: 13 residues. The DNA for the CDR3 is TGCGCCAGCAGACTAGCGGAAACTAGCGAGCAGTACTTC. Encoded protein: CASRLAETSEQYF.

This chain joins TRBV11-3 and TRBJ2-1, with 10 bases aligning to TRBD2. The trim removed 2 bases at V and 1 base at J, leaving 5 bases unmatched. The CDR3 is 17 amino acids. CDR1 is SGHNT and CDR2 is YENEEA in the germline V gene. For the CDR3, the DNA is TGTGCCAGCAGCTTATATCGGGGACTAGCGTCCTACAATGAGCAGTTCTTC. Its protein product is CASSLYRGLASYNEQFF.

This clonotype has a count of ten or more. The rearrangement uses TRBV20-1 and TRBJ2-7; TRBD2 might be the D (5 bases). Germline V gives CDR1 DFQATT, CDR2 SNEGSKA (reference sequence). V dropped 5 bases and J dropped 7 bases, with 18 bases sitting between them. This CDR3 is 13 amino acids long. CDR3 nucleotides: TGCAGTGCTGCGAGGGCGTCCCTGGGAGAGCAGTACTTC. Amino acid sequence: CSAARASLGEQYF.

This clonotype was detected many times. The genes are TRBV11-3 and TRBJ2-6; D gene ambiguous. The CDR3 consists of 15 residues. V was shortened by 5 bases and J by 2 bases, with 10 bases between the two germline ends. Germline CDR1 is SGHNT and CDR2 is YENEEA. The CDR3 here is CASSRERTGANVLTF. Written as DNA, the CDR3 is TGTGCCAGCAGCCGTGAACGGACTGGGGCCAACGTCCTGACTTTC.

Concerning this clonotype itself: With a much larger clone just one base away, this may be a read error. The chain has TRBV10-3 and TRBJ2-5; D not resolved. The CDR3 loop spans 14 amino acids. CDR1 and CDR2 from the germline V gene are ENHRY and SYGVKD. In DNA form, the CDR3 reads TGTGTCATCAGTGAGTCGGCAGCCGGAGAGACCCAGTACTTC. Encoded protein: CVISESAAGETQYF.

The V gene is TRBV2, the J gene TRBJ2-1, with a tentative D call TRBD1 (6 bases). CDR3 length: 17 residues. The germline V and J ends were trimmed by 6 bases and 0 bases, with 18 bases remaining between them. Germline assignment: CDR1 SNHLY and CDR2 FYNNEI. The CDR3 sequence: CASRSLTGPLSYNEQFF. In DNA form, the CDR3 reads TGTGCCAGCAGGTCCCTGACAGGACCCCTCTCCTACAATGAGCAGTTCTTC.

This clonotype has a count of ten or more. The chain combines TRBV5-1 with TRBJ2-7; no clear D. Germline V gives CDR1 SGHRS, CDR2 YFSETQ. The CDR3 is made up of 14 amino acids. The V end lost 0 bases, the J end lost 10 bases, and 17 bases lay between the germline ends. CDR3 protein: CASSLDGNSNQQYF. The CDR3 DNA sequence: TGCGCCAGCAGCTTGGATGGGAACTCTAACCAACAGTACTTC. Looking up the rest from reference TRBV5-1 and TRBJ2-7 gives the full variable domain: KAGVTQTPRYLIKTRGQQVTLSCSPISGHRSVSWYQQTPGQGLQFLFEYFSETQRNKGNFPGRFSGRQFSNSRSEMNVSTLELGDSALYLCASSLDGNSNQQYFGPGTRLTVT.

This clonotype appeared many times. The chain is built from TRBV12-3 or TRBV12-4 and TRBJ2-3; no definite D call. The CDR3 is made up of 13 amino acids. V shed 3 bases and J shed 5 bases, with 9 bases lying between them. Here the CDR3 reads CASSFPIEDTQYF. CDR3 DNA: TGTGCCAGCAGTTTCCCCATCGAAGATACGCAGTATTTT.

This clonotype was counted at least ten times. This chain connects TRBV7-9 to TRBJ2-1; 8 bases are shared with TRBD2. Germline V CDR1 and CDR2: SEHNR, FQNEAQ (reference sequence). V was pared by 3 bases and J by 6 bases, with 1 base of the junction left unmatched. CDR3 length: 13 residues. In DNA, the CDR3 is TGTGCCAGCAGCTTCCGGGGGGGCAATGAGCAGTTCTTC. Translation gives CASSFRGGNEQFF. The variable domain in full, completed from reference TRBV7-9 and TRBJ2-1, reads DTGVSQNPRHKITKRGQNVTFRCDPISEHNRLYWYRQTLGQGPEFLTYFQNEAQLEKSRLLSDRFSAERPKGSFSTLEIQRTEQGDSAMYLCASSFRGGNEQFFGPGTRLTVL.

This clonotype was seen repeatedly, ten times or more. The chain recombines TRBV11-2 with TRBJ2-3; 9 nucleotides agree with TRBD2. Unmatched junction bases numbered 16, after V lost 3 bases and J lost 0 bases. The CDR3 totals 20 residues. Looked up from germline, CDR1 is SGHAT and CDR2 is FQNNGV. CDR3 DNA: TGTGCCAGCAGCTTCATCACCCCGGGACTAGCCGGATCTAGCACAGATACGCAGTATTTT. Residues: CASSFITPGLAGSSTDTQYF.

This clonotype was seen many times. The chain recombines TRBV6-2 or TRBV6-3 with TRBJ2-2; TRBD2 might be the D (5 bases). The length of the CDR3 is 17 residues. V dropped 5 bases and J dropped 5 bases, with 21 bases sitting between them. Per germline, CDR1 MNHEY and CDR2 SVGEGT. CDR3 coding DNA: TGTGCCAGCAGTGAACGGCCACGTCCCAGAGGGACCGGGGAGCTGTTTTTT. Its protein is CASSERPRPRGTGELFF.

This clonotype was detected ten times or more. V usage is TRBV5-5 and J usage is TRBJ2-5; TRBD1 aligns across 7 bases. The CDR3 is 14 amino acids. In germline, CDR1 is SGHKS, CDR2 YYEKEE (reference sequence). V lost 6 bases, J lost 3 bases, and 8 bases stayed unmatched. The CDR3 sequence is CASTWDSQKETQYF. The CDR3 DNA is TGTGCCAGCACCTGGGACAGCCAGAAAGAGACCCAGTACTTC.

V and J are TRBV18 and TRBJ2-5; maybe TRBD2 (6 bases). The germline gives CDR1 KGHSH, CDR2 LQKENI. The CDR3 contains 15 residues. Trimming stripped 0 bases from V and 6 bases from J, with 14 bases between. CDR3 amino acids: CASSPPGGAKKTQYF. As DNA, the CDR3 is TGTGCCAGCTCACCACCGGGGGGTGCCAAGAAGACCCAGTACTTC.

This clonotype was recorded at least ten times. The rearrangement joins TRBV5-1 to TRBJ1-1, with D uncertain. This CDR3 is 13 amino acids long. Looked up from germline, CDR1 is SGHRS and CDR2 is YFSETQ. The V and J ends lost 2 bases and 3 bases respectively, with 8 bases between them. The CDR3 DNA sequence: TGCGCCAGCAGCTTTAATGGGGACACTGAAGCTTTCTTT. As protein: CASSFNGDTEAFF.

Details on this clonotype: A much bigger clone sits one base away, suggesting this may be a read error. The chain is built from TRBV7-2 and TRBJ1-5; D not certain. CDR1 is SGHTA, CDR2 FQGNSA, per germline. V lost 6 bases to trimming and J lost 4 bases, with 19 bases between them. The CDR3 runs 16 residues. The CDR3: CASSILLARPNQPQHF. As DNA, the CDR3 is TGTGCCAGCAGTATCCTCTTGGCCAGGCCGAATCAGCCCCAGCATTTT.

The table lists this clonotype with many counts. V is TRBV2 and J is TRBJ2-3; 9 nucleotides align to TRBD2. Trimming at V came to 6 bases and at J to 2 bases, leaving 6 bases not matched to a gene. In germline, CDR1 is SNHLY, CDR2 FYNNEI. CDR3 size: 15 residues. CDR3 in DNA: TGTGCCAGCAGACCGACTAGCGGACTCACAGATACGCAGTATTTT. The encoded protein is CASRPTSGLTDTQYF.

To note about this clonotype: A junction end diverges from the germline sequence, so it may reflect a read error. The V call is TRBV29-1, the J call TRBJ2-1, with a possible D match to TRBD2 (7 bases). This CDR3 region has 19 residues. Germline V gene data show CDR1 as SQVTM and CDR2 as ANQGSEA. The CDR3: CSVEDLRGGVGYHQETHYF. In DNA, the CDR3 is TGCAGCGTTGAAGATCTCAGGGGAGGGGTAGGCTATCACCAAGAGACCCACTACTTC.

This clonotype was counted at least ten times. The chain carries TRBV20-1 and TRBJ2-1; TRBD1 aligns across 7 bases. The CDR3 consists of 14 residues. V lost 3 bases and J lost 4; bases outside the gene matches: 6. Germline values: CDR1 DFQATT, CDR2 SNEGSKA (reference sequence). The CDR3 reads CSASGTELYNEQFF. For the CDR3, the DNA is TGCAGTGCTAGCGGGACAGAGCTTTACAATGAGCAGTTCTTC.

This clonotype was seen more than once but under ten times. The chain uses TRBV14 and TRBJ2-5; D perhaps matches TRBD2 (6 bases). The CDR3 is 17 amino acids. Germline CDR1 reads SGHDN; CDR2 reads FVKESK. V dropped 0 bases and J dropped 0 bases, with 14 bases sitting between them. CDR3 loop: CASSQDLFRGNQETQYF. CDR3 coding DNA: TGTGCCAGCAGCCAAGATTTATTCCGGGGGAACCAAGAGACCCAGTACTTC. The full variable domain, completed using reference TRBV14 and TRBJ2-5, is EAGVTQFPSHSVIEKGQTVTLRCDPISGHDNLYWYRRVMGKEIKFLLHFVKESKQDESGMPNNRFLAERTGGTYSTLKVQPAELEDSGVYFCASSQDLFRGNQETQYFGPGTRLLVL.

The chain carries TRBV4-1 and TRBJ2-3, with TRBD1 matching over 9 bases. V shed 4 bases, J shed 2 bases, and the junction held 4 bases outside the gene matches. From germline, CDR1 is MGHRA and CDR2 YSYEKL. The CDR3 has 15 amino acids. In DNA form, the CDR3 reads TGCGCCAGCAGCCTCGGGACAGGGTTCACAGATACGCAGTATTTT. Its translation is CASSLGTGFTDTQYF.

This clonotype was picked up many times. The genes are TRBV12-3 or TRBV12-4 and TRBJ2-2, with D possibly being TRBD2 (5 bases). The CDR3 contains 16 residues. V gave up 8 bases and J gave up 7 bases, with 23 bases separating them. In DNA, the CDR3 is TGTGCCAGCCGCCGGGGAAGCAGCCGCCCGGGCGGGGAGCTGTTTTTT. Its translation: CASRRGSSRPGGELFF.

V usage is TRBV6-1 and J usage is TRBJ2-5; 14 nucleotides align to TRBD2. V was clipped by 6 bases and J by 5 bases; unmatched bases: 8. CDR1 is MNHNS and CDR2 is SASEGT in the germline V gene. The CDR3 length is 16 residues. CDR3 coding DNA: TGTGCCAGCAGCTGGGGACTAGCGGGGGCCGGTGAGACCCAGTACTTC. Residues: CASSWGLAGAGETQYF.

The chain has TRBV19 and TRBJ1-5; 8 nucleotides match TRBD1. The CDR3 totals 14 residues. The ends lost 6 bases at V and 7 bases at J; junction bases unmatched: 8. The germline V gene encodes CDR1 LNHDA and CDR2 SQIVND (reference sequence). The CDR3 sequence is CASSRTGYEQPQHF. The DNA for the CDR3 is TGTGCCAGTAGCCGGACAGGGTATGAGCAGCCCCAGCATTTT.

V is TRBV24-1 and J is TRBJ2-5; maybe TRBD1 (6 bases). Germline CDR1 KGHDR, CDR2 SFDVKD. Deletions cut 0 bases from V and 4 bases from J, with 11 bases between. The CDR3 spans 15 residues. The CDR3, as DNA: TGTGCCACCAGTGATTTGATGGGGGCATCAGAGACCCAGTACTTC. Amino acids: CATSDLMGASETQYF.